This T cell receptor beta chain was captured by sequencing in a study of cytomegalovirus exposure and HLA in healthy donors. Whole-study context: An early data release held around 80 million unique TCRs from HLA-typed donors. Most genotyped donors, 65% to 90% of 398, had Caucasian-associated genetic ancestry.

Study outcomes and limitations: The investigators catalogued some 150 TCR beta chains as cytomegalovirus-associated.

This clone turned up a few times. The antigen is not known. The PCR was carried out with 60 Vbeta primers and 13 Jbeta primers. The data were produced by immunoSEQ multiplex PCR, yet TCRdb's version contains in-frame clones alone and is incomplete. There are roughly 200,000 clones in the sample; around 77% occur only once, and 2% to 2.5% lies in the top ten. CDR3 size: 18 residues. The junction had 12 bases not matched to a gene; V was cut back by 6 bases and J by 0 bases. The germline V gene has CDR1 LNHDA and CDR2 SQIVND (reference sequence). Source material: PBMCs. The J gene is TRBJ2-2, the V gene TRBV19; TRBD2 agrees at 8 bases. This TCR came from a man in his 60s in good health and CMV-seronegative. The CDR3: CASRRRTSSFANTGELFF. CDR3 nucleotides: TGTGCCAGTAGGCGGAGGACTAGCTCATTCGCGAACACCGGGGAGCTGTTTTTT.